Sequencing of this T cell receptor (beta chain) was carried out in a study of T cell repertoires in cytomegalovirus infection. Turning to the study itself: Indicated by public TCR beta signatures were CMV infection and matching HLA type.

In TCRdb, the reads were re-called with MiXCR into one record per CDR3 protein. Here the sample spans some 590,000 distinct CDR3 sequences, roughly 43% being singletons. Findings and limits, study-wide: What dominated the ex vivo response were HLA-C-restricted CMV-specific TCR beta clonotypes.

This clonotype was counted only a few times. Antigen unknown. The sequences come from cultured PBMCs, collected from culture after CMV antigen stimulation. This receptor was obtained from a human donor in good health (CMV status not recorded). Some clones in this sample may be carry-over from other donors' samples.

CDR3 coding DNA: TGTGCCAGCAGTGTTAATCGACCCACAGATACGCAGTATTTT. It specifies CASSVNRPTDTQYF. V gene TRBV2 combines with J gene TRBJ2-3; D is undetermined. Germline CDR1 SNHLY, CDR2 FYNNEI. V lost 4 bases and J lost 2, with 10 bases in between. The CDR3 is made up of 14 amino acids.